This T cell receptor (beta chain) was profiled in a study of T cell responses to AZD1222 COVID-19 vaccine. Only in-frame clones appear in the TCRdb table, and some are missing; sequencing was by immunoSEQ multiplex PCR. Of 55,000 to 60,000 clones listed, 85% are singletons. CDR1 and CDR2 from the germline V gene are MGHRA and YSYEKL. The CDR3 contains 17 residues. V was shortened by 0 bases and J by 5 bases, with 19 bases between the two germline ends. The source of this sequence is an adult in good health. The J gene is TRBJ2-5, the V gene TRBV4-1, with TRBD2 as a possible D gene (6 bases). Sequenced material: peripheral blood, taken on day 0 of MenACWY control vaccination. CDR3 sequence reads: CASSQDRASAIKETQYF. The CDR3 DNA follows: TGCGCCAGCAGCCAAGATAGGGCTAGCGCCATTAAGGAGACCCAGTACTTC.